This T cell receptor beta chain was captured in a study of human T cells and chemical hapten exposure. Background on the study: Diphenylcyclopropenone doses were given weekly to the scalps of patients across the roughly 23-week study.

TCRdb ran MiXCR on the RACE reads and lists one entry per CDR3 protein. Of 40,000 or so distinct CDR3 sequences in the sample, about 13% are singletons; the top ten hold roughly 2.5%. The CDR3 has 15 residues. Between the trimmed V and J ends, which lost 1 base and 3 bases, there was a span of 10 bases. Per the germline V gene, CDR1 is SGHTA and CDR2 is FQGNSA. Time point in this sample: patch test 3, about 24 weeks after DPC sensitization. Treatment: therapeutic diphenylcyclopropenone sensitization with weekly scalp DPC. Sequencing started from total RNA isolated from unfractionated whole blood. In its sample, this clonotype was seen many times.

The J gene is TRBJ1-5, the V gene TRBV7-2; D is ambiguous. The sample in question was whole blood, obtained in connection with sensitization to the hapten diphenylcyclopropenone (DPC). This receptor was identified in a woman between 35 and 50 years old with alopecia areata. Some clones in this sample may be carry-over from other donors' samples. CDR3 in amino acids: CASSLVSGLNQPQHF. The DNA of the CDR3 is TGTGCCAGCAGCTTAGTATCCGGACTCAATCAGCCCCAGCATTTT.